One sample yielded the 18 T cell receptor beta chains listed below, sequenced in a study of beta chain features in type 1 diabetes. Study-level points and caveats: For Type 1 diabetes patients, all four CD4+ subsets carried TCRB CDR3s that were moderately but significantly shorter.

No antigen has been identified for these receptors. Reverse transcription of all isolated RNA meant that expressed TCRB transcripts were sequenced. Profiled with immunoSEQ multiplex PCR; TCRdb holds only in-frame clones, not every one. The data contain about 650,000 clones, 9.5% to 15% of them seen just once; the ten biggest clones take up more than 0.1%. Material: naive CD4+ T cells from blood. These receptors came from a man younger than 45 with type 1 diabetes.

This clone was seen a few times. The V gene is TRBV18, the J gene TRBJ1-2; a weak D match, TRBD1 (6 bases). The length of the CDR3 is 16 residues. V lost 3 bases to trimming and J lost 9 bases, with 23 bases between them. Germline V lookup: CDR1 KGHSH, CDR2 LQKENI. The DNA of the CDR3 is TGTGCCAGCTCACCGTTCGAGGGACATCTAATTGTGAGCTACACCTTC. It translates to CASSPFEGHLIVSYTF.

This clone was recorded a few times. V and J are TRBV30 and TRBJ2-2; 7 positions agree with TRBD1. Germline assignment: CDR1 GTSNPN and CDR2 SVGIG (reference sequence). Trimming removed 8 bases from V and 5 bases from J; junction bases left unmatched: 8. This CDR3 contains 13 residues. This chain's CDR3 is CATRQGGTGELFF. CDR3 coding DNA: TGTGCCACCCGACAGGGTGGAACCGGGGAGCTGTTTTTT.

This chain joins TRBV25-1 and TRBJ2-1, with 10 bases aligning to TRBD2. CDR1 and CDR2 from the germline V gene are MGHDK and SYGVNS. The CDR3 sequence is 15 residues long. Germline trimming cut 2 bases from V and 10 bases from J; bases unmatched to any gene: 8. This CDR3 reads CASSEVLAGSGEQFF. CDR3 nucleotide sequence: TGTGCCAGCAGTGAAGTACTAGCGGGATCGGGCGAGCAGTTCTTC.

The chain joins TRBV25-1 to TRBJ1-4; weak D call: TRBD1 (5 bases). The CDR3 extends over 15 amino acids. Per the germline V gene, CDR1 is MGHDK and CDR2 is SYGVNS. Trimming pared 3 bases from V and 10 bases from J, leaving 18 bases between. The CDR3 here is CASSDSRGPEGKLFF. In DNA, the CDR3 is TGTGCCAGCAGTGACTCCCGGGGCCCTGAGGGAAAACTGTTTTTT.

This clone was recorded a few times. J is TRBJ1-2 and V is TRBV7-9; possibly TRBD1 for D (5 bases). CDR1 is SEHNR, CDR2 FQNEAQ, per germline (reference sequence). This CDR3 spans 14 amino acids. V was pared by 3 bases and J by 1 base, with 9 bases between. CDR3 coding DNA: TGTGCCAGCAGCTTTGGTGACAGTAACTATGGCTACACCTTC. It specifies CASSFGDSNYGYTF.

The CDR3 sequence is CASMAWGGTYEQYF. DNA for the CDR3: TGTGCCAGTATGGCGTGGGGGGGAACCTACGAGCAGTACTTC. V gene TRBV28 combines with J gene TRBJ2-7; 7 nucleotides match TRBD2. Unmatched junction bases numbered 10, after V lost 9 bases and J lost 2 bases. The CDR3 loop spans 14 amino acids. The germline CDR1 and CDR2 sequences are MDHEN and SYDVKM.

V gene TRBV6-5 combines with J gene TRBJ2-3; D unclear. The CDR3 consists of 14 residues. Germline V gives CDR1 MNHEY, CDR2 SVGAGI. V gave up 5 bases and J gave up 0 bases, with 9 bases separating them. CDR3 sequence reads: CASSLQTSTDTQYF. The CDR3 DNA sequence: TGTGCCAGCAGTCTTCAAACTAGCACAGATACGCAGTATTTT.

The genes are TRBV20-1 and TRBJ2-4; D not resolved. Deletions cut 3 bases from V and 8 bases from J, with 5 bases between. Per germline, CDR1 DFQATT and CDR2 SNEGSKA (reference sequence). This CDR3 is 10 amino acids long. CDR3 amino acids: CSARKDIQYF. The CDR3 DNA sequence: TGCAGTGCTAGGAAAGACATTCAGTACTTC.

In this sample, this clone turned up a few times. The chain recombines TRBV4-2 with TRBJ1-4; D call uncertain. CDR3 length: 15 amino acids. The V end was cut by 0 bases, the J end by 5 bases, with 10 bases between. The germline gives CDR1 LGHNA, CDR2 YNFKEQ. The CDR3 DNA follows: TGTGCCAGCAGCCAAGATCGGCAGCAGAATGAAAAACTGTTTTTT. Translated: CASSQDRQQNEKLFF.

The V gene is TRBV6-5, the J gene TRBJ2-7; possibly TRBD2 for D (7 bases). CDR1 is MNHEY, CDR2 SVGAGI, per germline. Between the trimmed V and J ends, which lost 7 bases and 4 bases, there was a span of 14 bases. This CDR3 comprises 13 residues. The CDR3, as DNA: TGTGCCAGCAATCGGGGGGACAATTACGAGCAGTACTTC. Translating it yields CASNRGDNYEQYF.

The gene calls are TRBV10-3 and TRBJ2-3; TRBD2 aligns across 7 bases. With V trimmed by 0 bases and J by 1 base, 7 bases remained unmatched. Germline V CDR1 and CDR2: ENHRY, SYGVKD. The CDR3 length is 17 residues. The DNA of the CDR3 is TGTGCCATCAGTGAGTCCCCGGGGAGGGCACGCACAGATACGCAGTATTTT. It encodes CAISESPGRARTDTQYF.

This chain links TRBV9 with TRBJ1-6; the D gene is possibly TRBD1 (5 bases). Germline values: CDR1 SGDLS, CDR2 YYNGEE. V was clipped by 0 bases and J by 6 bases, with 10 bases between them. The CDR3 extends over 15 amino acids. DNA for the CDR3: TGTGCCAGCAGCGTAGAGGGGCAGAGTAATTCACCCCTCCACTTT. It yields the protein CASSVEGQSNSPLHF.

The sample holds a few counts of this clone. The genes are TRBV5-1 and TRBJ2-7; no clear D. Looked up from germline, CDR1 is SGHRS and CDR2 is YFSETQ. This CDR3 spans 11 amino acids. The V and J ends lost 5 bases and 1 base respectively, with 4 bases between them. The CDR3, as DNA: TGCGCCAGCAGACGTTCCTACGAGCAGTACTTC. Amino acid sequence: CASRRSYEQYF.

This clone was found a few times. This sample includes further DNA sequences coding for the same CDR3. The rearrangement links TRBV2 to TRBJ1-6, with 9 bases matching TRBD1. CDR1 is SNHLY, CDR2 FYNNEI, per germline. With V trimmed by 6 bases and J by 10 bases, 1 base remained unmatched. This CDR3 has 12 amino acids. The DNA for the CDR3 is TGTGCCAGCAGAGGGACAGGGTCACCCCTCCACTTT. Amino acids: CASRGTGSPLHF.

This clone was recorded a few times. This chain joins TRBV9 and TRBJ2-2, with D unclear. The CDR3 runs 16 residues. Germline CDR1 and CDR2: SGDLS and YYNGEE. Trimming took off 0 bases at V and 0 bases at J, with 9 bases between the two ends. CDR3 DNA: TGTGCCAGCAGCGTAGTATCACTTACGAACACCGGGGAGCTGTTTTTT. Protein sequence: CASSVVSLTNTGELFF.

This clone was seen a handful of times. The V call is TRBV27, the J call TRBJ1-6; D gene unclear. The germline V gene has CDR1 MNHEY and CDR2 SMNVEV (reference sequence). This CDR3 region has 13 residues. Trimming stripped 0 bases from V and 9 bases from J, with 6 bases between. Here the CDR3 DNA reads TGTGCCAGCAGTTTATCGGGCCCTTCACCCCTCCACTTT. This codes for CASSLSGPSPLHF.

The chain is built from TRBV9 and TRBJ2-7, with D possibly matching TRBD2 (5 bases). The CDR3 has 14 amino acids. V lost 2 bases and J lost 2, with 11 bases in between. Germline V CDR1 and CDR2: SGDLS, YYNGEE. The CDR3 sequence is CASSVEAVPYEQYF. The CDR3 region has the DNA TGTGCCAGCAGCGTGGAGGCGGTTCCCTACGAGCAGTACTTC.

The gene calls are TRBV7-8 and TRBJ2-3; tentatively, D is TRBD2 (6 bases). Germline CDR1 SGHVS, CDR2 FQNEAQ. The CDR3 is 14 residues long. V lost 6 bases, J lost 3 bases, and 13 bases lay in between. CDR3 DNA sequence: TGTGCCAGCAGATTGACTAGAGGGACAGATACGCAGTATTTT. Translating gives CASRLTRGTDTQYF.